The 2 T cell receptor beta chains below come from one sample, sequenced in a study of blood T cell repertoires in COVID-19. The repertoire was sequenced with immunoSEQ multiplex PCR; TCRdb's copy has only in-frame clones and lacks some. The sample lists approximately 360,000 clones, around 90% occurring once. Material for sequencing was peripheral blood. These receptors were obtained from a man in his forties or fifties with acute or convalescent COVID-19.

This CDR3 reads CASSAVLHRYTF. CDR3 nucleotides: TGTGCCAGCAGCGCGGTTTTGCATCGCTACACCTTC. V gene TRBV5-6 combines with J gene TRBJ1-2; no reliable D call. Per the germline V gene, CDR1 is SGHDT and CDR2 is YYEEEE. CDR3 size: 12 residues. Trimming cost V 4 bases and J 9 bases, with 13 bases left between them. Looking up the rest from reference TRBV5-6 and TRBJ1-2 gives the full variable domain: DAGVTQSPTHLIKTRGQQVTLRCSPKSGHDTVSWYQQALGQGPQFIFQYYEEEERQRGNFPDRFSGHQFPNYSSELNVNALLLGDSALYLCASSAVLHRYTFGSGTRLTVV.

The chain carries TRBV19 and TRBJ2-3; no definite D call. Trimming took off 7 bases at V and 4 bases at J, with 15 bases between the two ends. The CDR3 consists of 14 residues. Germline CDR1 reads LNHDA; CDR2 reads SQIVND (reference sequence). CDR3 DNA sequence: TGTGCCAGTATTGCTAGAGGTGGGTCAGATACGCAGTATTTT. Its protein is CASIARGGSDTQYF.